Given below is one TCR beta chain in context. What it binds is not known. Trimming cost V 2 bases and J 4 bases, with 8 bases left between them. The germline gives CDR1 SGHVS, CDR2 FNYEAQ. This CDR3 comprises 14 residues. Genomic DNA served as template for TCR beta VDJ and CDR3 profiling. Using its own MiXCR run on the reads, TCRdb lists one record per CDR3 protein. This sample has around 230,000 distinct CDR3 sequences, with 60% to 65% found just once. This sample is part of a study of CD8+CD57+ T cells in acquired aplastic anemia. Study-level results: A set of around 30 CD8+ CDR3 sequences was shared between patients and controls, and these sequences appeared highly expressed in patients. Any difference that existed in CD8+ Simpson's diversity between patients and controls was not significant.

The material sequenced was sorted CD4+, CD8+, or CD8+CD57+ T cells (not recorded which) from PBMCs. The rearrangement uses TRBV7-6 and TRBJ1-4; the D is unclear. The TCR was taken from a human donor in good health. Here the CDR3 reads CASSLLRDNEKLFF. The CDR3 DNA reads TGTGCCAGCAGCTTACTCCGGGATAATGAAAAACTGTTTTTT.